A selection of T cell receptor beta chains follows, all from one sample in a study of CD8 T cells in ankylosing spondylitis. MiXCR, applied by TCRdb to the 5' RACE reads, yields one record per CDR3 protein. In the table there are 750,000 to 850,000 distinct CDR3 sequences, approximately 12% of which are singletons. The sequencing sample was made of blood, either unsorted or a sorted T cell fraction (not recorded which). These receptors came from a male donor with ankylosing spondylitis. The CDR3 runs from the conserved cysteine through the conserved F or W. A D gene is named only where the DNA matches it firmly. Clone size is not always given. Where it is, it says once, few, many or a class for expanded clones.

d_call clone_size j_call v_call cdr3_nt cdr3_aa
- few TRBJ2-7 TRBV20-1 TGCAGTGCTAGGAAGGGGGGGGCAAGCTCCTACGAGCAGTACTTC CSARKGGASSYEQYF
TRBD1 few TRBJ2-3 TRBV6-6 TGTGCCAGCAGATTGACAGGGAGTAAAGAATATTTT CASRLTGSKEYF
- - TRBJ2-3 TRBV5-1 TGCGCCAGCAGCCCTGTTTCGGATACGCAGTATTTT CASSPVSDTQYF
- - TRBJ2-5 TRBV7-2 TGTGCCAGCAGCACGATAGGGACCCAGTACTTC CASSTIGTQYF
- - TRBJ2-6 TRBV7-3 TGTGCCAGCAGCTTACCAGGGCTGGCTGGGGCCAACGTCCTGACTTTC CASSLPGLAGANVLTF
- many TRBJ2-7 TRBV15 TGTGCCACCAGCAGAGGCCCCAGGGGAACCTACGAGCAGTACTTC CATSRGPRGTYEQYF
- few TRBJ2-3 TRBV4-3 TGCGCCAGCAGCCAAGGCATGGCATTCACAGATACGCAGTATTTT CASSQGMAFTDTQYF
- - TRBJ2-5 TRBV20-1 TGCAGTGCTACCAGGACCCATCAAGAGACCCAGTACTTC CSATRTHQETQYF
- - TRBJ2-3 TRBV24-1 TGTGCCACCAGTGATTTGAACAGGGAGGACGTGGCAGATACGCAGTATTTT CATSDLNREDVADTQYF
- - TRBJ2-1 TRBV20-1 TGCAGTGCTAGATCGTGGTCTAGCGTTGCCAATGAGCAGTTCTTC CSARSWSSVANEQFF
- - TRBJ1-6 TRBV10-3 TGTGCCATCAGCAAAGGGGGGCCCGATACCAGTTCACCCCTCCACTTT CAISKGGPDTSSPLHF
TRBD1 - TRBJ2-1 TRBV18 TGTGCCAGCTCACTCGACAGGGCCGATGAGCAGTTCTTC CASSLDRADEQFF
- - TRBJ2-5 TRBV20-1 TGCAGTGCTAGCTTCGGCGGAGAAGAGACCCAGTACTTC CSASFGGEETQYF
- - TRBJ2-7 TRBV10-3 TGTGCCATCAGTGAGTCGAAGGGGATTATCTCCTACGAGCAGTACTTC CAISESKGIISYEQYF
- few TRBJ2-5 TRBV5-1 TGCGCCAGCAGCTTGGCCTCTAGCGAGGAGACCCAGTACTTC CASSLASSEETQYF
- many TRBJ2-7 TRBV15 TGTGCCACCAGCAAACAGGTGCTATACGAGCAGTACTTC CATSKQVLYEQYF
TRBD1 - TRBJ2-7 TRBV20-1 TGCAGTGCTGCCGCAGGGGGCCTTATCTCCTACGAGCAGTACTTC CSAAAGGLISYEQYF
- - TRBJ1-4 TRBV5-1 TGCGCCAGCAGCTTCAGTGGGGTAAATGAAAAACTGTTTTTT CASSFSGVNEKLFF
- few TRBJ1-2 TRBV7-2 TGTGCCAGCAGCTTGCAGCCCGGTGGTGGCTACACCTTC CASSLQPGGGYTF
- few TRBJ2-2 TRBV7-6 TGTGCCAGCACCTCCCAGGCGAGGACTAACACCGGGGAGCTGTTTTTT CASTSQARTNTGELFF
- - TRBJ2-7 TRBV20-1 TGCAGTGCTGGCGGCGTACGCTACCAGTACTTC CSAGGVRYQYF
- few TRBJ1-2 TRBV5-1 TGCGCCAGCAGCTTTGGGGGGCTCGAGAATGGCTACACCTTC CASSFGGLENGYTF
TRBD2 few TRBJ2-1 TRBV5-1 TGCGCCAGCAGCCTCCCCGGGAAGCGGGGGTACAATGAGCAGTTCTTC CASSLPGKRGYNEQFF
- - TRBJ2-1 TRBV5-1 TGCGCCAGCAGCTTGGCTGACAACAATGAGCAGTTCTTC CASSLADNNEQFF
- many TRBJ1-1 TRBV20-1 TGCAGTGCTAGAGATAGACGGCTGAACACTGAAGCTTTCTTT CSARDRRLNTEAFF
- - TRBJ2-7 TRBV7-2 TGTGCCAGCAGCTCTCCGGGTTGGGCATACGAGCAGTACTTC CASSSPGWAYEQYF
- - TRBJ1-2 TRBV3-1 TGTGCCAGCAGCCAAGATAGAGGCAGTTACTATGGCTACACCTTC CASSQDRGSYYGYTF
- - TRBJ1-2 TRBV12-3/TRBV12-4 TGTGCCAGCAGTTTCGACCCGGGAGTAGCCTATGGCTACACCTTC CASSFDPGVAYGYTF
- many TRBJ2-1 TRBV7-2 TGTGCCAGCAGTTTAGGCGGGGGCACCTACAATGAGCAGTTCTTC CASSLGGGTYNEQFF
- few TRBJ1-2 TRBV28 TGTGCCAGCAGTTTATGGGAGAATTTACTAGCTAACTATGGCTACACCTTC CASSLWENLLANYGYTF
TRBD1 few TRBJ2-7 TRBV23-1 TGCGCCAGCAGTCTCCGGGCGGACAGGGACTACGAGCAGTACTTC CASSLRADRDYEQYF
- - TRBJ2-2 TRBV28 TGTGCCAGCAGTTTATTTGTGGGGCCCGGGGAGCTGTTTTTT CASSLFVGPGELFF
TRBD2 - TRBJ2-3 TRBV7-2 TGTGCCAGCAGCTCACCGACTAGCGGGACAGATACGCAGTATTTT CASSSPTSGTDTQYF
- many TRBJ1-5 TRBV12-3/TRBV12-4 TGTGCCAGCAGTTTAGGCGGGGGGCAGGCCCAGCATTTT CASSLGGGQAQHF
- - TRBJ2-7 TRBV6-2/TRBV6-3 TGTGCCAGCAGTACGACAGGCCTCTACGAGCAGTACTTC CASSTTGLYEQYF
- few TRBJ2-1 TRBV28 TGTGCCAGCAGTTTAAGGGGACACAAAAACAATGAGCAGTTCTTC CASSLRGHKNNEQFF
TRBD1 once TRBJ2-1 TRBV24-1 TGTGCCACCAGTGGCGACAGGGATGAGCAGTTCTTC CATSGDRDEQFF
TRBD2 - TRBJ2-5 TRBV4-2 TGTGCCAGCAGCCAAGGACTAGCGGGACTCCAAGAGACCCAGTACTTC CASSQGLAGLQETQYF
TRBD1 many TRBJ2-7 TRBV5-1 TGCGCCAGCAGCTGGGGGACAGGCCGCTCCTACGAGCAGTACTTC CASSWGTGRSYEQYF
- many TRBJ1-2 TRBV7-2 TGTGCCAGCAGCGTTCAGTGGGACACTATTAACTATGGCTACACCTTC CASSVQWDTINYGYTF
- - TRBJ2-5 TRBV5-1 TGCGCCAGCAGCGGGGGACCGAGACAAGAGACCCAGTACTTC CASSGGPRQETQYF
- once TRBJ2-1 TRBV27 TGTGCCAGCAGTTCAGGGGAGTGGGGTGAGCAGTTCTTC CASSSGEWGEQFF
TRBD1 - TRBJ2-1 TRBV7-8 TGTGCCAGCAGCCCTCGATGGGACAGAGACAATGAGCAGTTCTTC CASSPRWDRDNEQFF
- - TRBJ2-7 TRBV7-2 TGTGCCAGCACCTCCAGGAGTTCCTACGAGCAGTACTTC CASTSRSSYEQYF